The sequence of this T cell receptor (beta chain) was determined in a study of tumor and adjacent non-tumor tissue in lung cancer. Background on the study: The patients, approximately 9 men and a few women, were roughly 31 to 80 with stage I to III disease. Notes on the study in general: Top 100 clones took a larger repertoire share in normal lung. TCR diversity was significantly greater in tumor than normal lung tissue.

The template was RNA from unsorted bulk tissue. V gave up 4 bases and J gave up 14 bases, with 18 bases separating them. The CDR3 contains 13 residues. Germline V gene lookup returns CDR1 MNHEY and CDR2 SVGEGT. A modified ARM-PCR protocol with three rounds of nested PCR amplified TCRbeta. TCRdb passed the multiplex PCR reads through MiXCR, listing each CDR3 protein once. The table includes fewer than 120,000 distinct CDR3 sequences, over 75% detected once. Turning to this clonotype: Its target is unknown.

This sequence was found in a man between 65 and 85 years old with non-small cell lung cancer. The chain combines TRBV6-2 or TRBV6-3 with TRBJ2-1; D remains unclear. The sequenced sample was lung tumor tissue. DNA of the CDR3: TGTGCCAGCAGTTCTACAACTCCACACACGGAGTTCTTC. It translates to CASSSTTPHTEFF.